The entry below gives a single T cell receptor beta chain sequence along with its context. The record originates from a study of blood T cell repertoires in COVID-19. Study summary: T cells, B-cell-depleted T cells, or PBMCs provided the cDNA or gDNA that served as material.

Libraries were prepared by immunoSEQ multiplex PCR; TCRdb keeps only in-frame clonotypes and omits some of them. The sample lists roughly 70,000 clones, 91% occurring once. The CDR3 is made up of 17 amino acids. Deletions cut 5 bases from V and 2 bases from J, with 19 bases between. Germline CDR1 MNHEY, CDR2 SMNVEV (reference sequence). The receptor comes from a human donor with active COVID-19. The donor label of this sample is uncertain. The sample taken for sequencing was peripheral blood. The chain uses TRBV27 and TRBJ2-4, with D possibly matching TRBD2 (5 bases). Here the CDR3 reads CASSGSTGGRTKNIQYF. Here the CDR3 DNA reads TGTGCCAGCAGTGGGAGCACGGGTGGAAGAACCAAAAACATTCAGTACTTC.